This entry lists 2 T cell receptor beta chains sequenced from one sample in a study of Ad26.COV2.S vaccination and SARS-CoV-2 variants. Treatment: roughly 19 received Ad26.COV2.S at low or high dose, single or two shots; about 5 received placebo; per-sample allocation not given. Sample collection was performed on day 63 after the first vaccine or placebo injection. TCRdb's table, derived via immunoSEQ multiplex PCR, lists solely in-frame clones and lacks some. The sample carries around 450,000 clones, about 93% recorded once. The sequenced sample was peripheral blood, obtained in a trial of Ad26.COV2.S vaccine versus placebo. The origin of the receptors is a person aged 18-65 years who received the Ad26.COV2.S COVID-19 vaccine or a placebo.

The chain is built from TRBV30 and TRBJ2-1; 7 bases are a match to TRBD2. Germline V gives CDR1 GTSNPN, CDR2 SVGIG (reference sequence). The CDR3 runs 19 residues. V trimming: 0 bases; J trimming: 3 bases; junction bases outside the gene matches: 17. CDR3 sequence (DNA): TGTGCCTGGAGTGTACTGGGGGGGAGAAACTACGAAAACTACAATGAGCAGTTCTTC. Its protein is CAWSVLGGRNYENYNEQFF.

The chain has TRBV3-1 (or the pseudogene TRBV3-2) and TRBJ1-4; D remains ambiguous. Trimming removed 2 bases from V and 8 bases from J, with 9 bases in between. The CDR3 contains 13 residues. From germline, CDR1 is LGHDT and CDR2 YNNKEL (reference sequence). The CDR3 reads CASSQFQVEKLFF. The CDR3 DNA follows: TGTGCCAGCAGCCAATTTCAGGTCGAAAAACTGTTTTTT.